The 27 T cell receptor beta chains reported below all come from one sample, sequenced in a study of shared clonotypes between healthy human individuals. Only in-frame clones appear in the TCRdb table, and some are missing; sequencing was by immunoSEQ multiplex PCR. The sample consists of about 1.1 million clones, 75% to 85% of them appearing once. The sample consisted of memory CD4+ T cells from PBMCs. The subset denotes: CD45RA-negative fraction. These receptors all come from a man aged 18 to 29 in good health. Some clones in this sample may be carry-over from other donors' samples.

The rearrangement links TRBV29-1 to TRBJ2-5; perhaps D is TRBD1 or TRBD2 (5 bases each). The germline V and J ends were trimmed by 7 bases and 5 bases, with 20 bases remaining between them. This CDR3 contains 14 residues. Germline V lookup: CDR1 SQVTM, CDR2 ANQGSEA. CDR3 in amino acids: CSGIPGRSPETQYF. The CDR3 bases are TGCAGCGGTATACCGGGACGCTCCCCGGAGACCCAGTACTTC. The complete variable domain, with remaining parts taken from reference TRBV29-1 and TRBJ2-5, reads SAVISQKPSRDICQRGTSLTIQCQVDSQVTMMFWYRQQPGQSLTLIATANQGSEATYESGFVIDKFPISRPNLTFSTLTVSNMSPEDSSIYLCSGIPGRSPETQYFGPGTRLLVL.

V is TRBV6-5 and J is TRBJ1-1; 8 bases agree with TRBD1. Germline CDR1 is MNHEY and CDR2 is SVGAGI. The trim removed 5 bases at V and 5 bases at J, leaving 10 bases unmatched. The CDR3 spans 15 residues. The chain's CDR3 is CASSTQGARGTEAFF. In DNA, the CDR3 is TGTGCCAGCAGTACCCAGGGGGCGAGGGGAACTGAAGCTTTCTTT.

To note about this clone: One junction end does not reproduce the germline sequence, and a read error may be involved. The V gene is TRBV27, the J gene TRBJ2-6; a possible D gene is TRBD1 (8 bases). Looked up from germline, CDR1 is MNHEY and CDR2 is SMNVEV (reference sequence). This CDR3 is 19 amino acids long. The CDR3 is CASRLSFTGGDSGANVLTF. As DNA, the CDR3 is TGTGCCAGCAGGTTATCCTTCACAGGGGGGGACTCTGGGGCCAACGTCCTGACTTTC.

The chain joins TRBV15 to TRBJ2-5; no firm D call. V shed 5 bases and J shed 8 bases, with 12 bases lying between them. The CDR3 has 12 residues. Germline values: CDR1 LNHNV, CDR2 YYDKDF (reference sequence). CDR3 amino acids: CATSGPEGTQYF. CDR3 DNA sequence: TGTGCCACCAGCGGGCCTGAAGGTACCCAGTACTTC.

The rearrangement joins TRBV7-2 to TRBJ1-1; 7 nucleotides line up with TRBD1. With V trimmed by 1 base and J by 3 bases, 8 bases remained unmatched. Per the germline V gene, CDR1 is SGHTA and CDR2 is FQGNSA. The CDR3 extends over 16 amino acids. The CDR3 DNA sequence: TGTGCCAGCAGCTTAGGGGCAGGGGGATCCGACACTGAAGCTTTCTTT. It specifies CASSLGAGGSDTEAFF.

Of note for this clone: One end of the junction fails to match germline, which may point to a read error. This chain links TRBV27 with TRBJ2-7; weak D call: TRBD1 (6 bases). The germline V gene has CDR1 MNHEY and CDR2 SMNVEV (reference sequence). This CDR3 spans 15 amino acids. This CDR3 reads CASSISPTGIYEQYF. The DNA of the CDR3 is TGTGCCAGCAGTATATCGCCGACAGGTATCTACGAGCAGTACTTC.

This clone was counted once. The chain couples TRBV30 to TRBJ1-5; no definite D call. CDR1 is GTSNPN and CDR2 is SVGIG in the germline V gene (reference sequence). The CDR3 is 15 residues long. V lost 0 bases to trimming and J lost 1 base, with 10 bases between them. Written as DNA, the CDR3 is TGTGCCTGGAGTGTAACCGGACGGAGCAATCAGCCCCAGCATTTT. Translating gives CAWSVTGRSNQPQHF.

A single count supports this clone. This chain joins TRBV7-9 and TRBJ2-2, with 8 bases lining up with TRBD1. Germline CDR1 reads SEHNR; CDR2 reads FQNEAQ (reference sequence). CDR3 size: 13 residues. Trimming took 5 bases from V and 6 from J; bases not matched to a gene: 2. The CDR3 DNA is TGTGCCAGCAGCGAACAGGGGGCCGGGGAGCTGTTTTTT. The encoded protein is CASSEQGAGELFF.

CDR3 nucleotides: TGTGCCAGCAGACTTGACAGGGACACTGAAGCTTTCTTT. Translated: CASRLDRDTEAFF. This sequence joins TRBV6-6 and TRBJ1-1, with 7 bases matching TRBD1. Germline CDR1 reads MNHNY; CDR2 reads SVGAGI (reference sequence). This CDR3 has 13 residues. After removal of 6 bases from V and 3 bases from J, the junction contained 4 bases not matched to a gene.

Comments on this clone: A read error is possible here, since a much larger clone lies one base away. The CDR3 carries no conserved terminal phenylalanine or tryptophan, so it likely arises from a read error. This CDR3 is CASSSGQPNTEAFL. The CDR3 region has the DNA TGTGCCAGCAGCTCCGGACAGCCGAACACTGAAGCTTTCCTT. The rearrangement uses TRBV7-3 and TRBJ1-1; D perhaps matches TRBD1 (6 bases). CDR1 is SGHTA and CDR2 is FQGTGA in the germline V gene. The CDR3 is 14 amino acids. Trimming took off 4 bases at V and 1 base at J, with 10 bases between the two ends.

CDR3 bases: TGTGCTAGTGGTTTGGTAGTGCGGGAGGGCCGTGGAAATGAGCAGTTCTTC. Amino acids: CASGLVVREGRGNEQFF. The rearrangement joins TRBV12-5 to TRBJ2-1; 9 nucleotides line up with TRBD2. There are 17 residues in the CDR3. The V segment lost 0 bases and the J segment 7 bases; nucleotides outside the gene matches: 10. The germline V gene encodes CDR1 LGHNT and CDR2 FRNRAP. The variable domain in full, with the rest retrieved from reference TRBV12-5 and TRBJ2-1, is DARVTQTPRHKVTEMGQEVTMRCQPILGHNTVFWYRQTMMQGLELLAYFRNRAPLDDSGMPKDRFSAEMPDATLATLKIQPSEPRDSAVYFCASGLVVREGRGNEQFFGPGTRLTVL.

In regard to this clone: One end of the junction does not line up with germline, which may come from a read error. The sample carries other DNA sequences with the same CDR3. The gene calls are TRBV6-6 and TRBJ2-7; a weak D match, TRBD2 (5 bases). This CDR3 region has 14 residues. Germline-derived CDR1 and CDR2 are MNHNY and SVGAGI (reference sequence). The CDR3 is CASRGAGRVYEQYF. The CDR3 region has the DNA TGTGCCAGCAGGGGCGCGGGCCGAGTTTACGAGCAGTACTTT.

J is TRBJ1-5 and V is TRBV6-1; D possibly corresponds to TRBD1 (6 bases). The V gene's germline CDR1 is MNHNS and CDR2 SASEGT. V lost 2 bases and J lost 6, with 11 bases in between. CDR3 size: 14 residues. The CDR3: CASSETGGVQPQHF. The CDR3 bases are TGTGCCAGCAGTGAAACTGGGGGCGTTCAGCCCCAGCATTTT.

The chain employs TRBV29-1 and TRBJ2-1; D remains unclear. The CDR3 extends over 14 amino acids. Germline V gene lookup returns CDR1 SQVTM and CDR2 ANQGSEA. The CDR3 spells CGAITGPGYNEQFF. DNA of the CDR3: TGCGGAGCGATAACCGGTCCAGGTTACAATGAGCAGTTCTTC.

This clone was observed a single time. The rearrangement joins TRBV4-1 to TRBJ1-2, with 7 bases aligning to TRBD1. V shed 5 bases, J shed 6 bases, and the junction held 12 bases outside the gene matches. Germline V CDR1 and CDR2: MGHRA, YSYEKL. The CDR3 has 15 amino acids. Here the CDR3 reads CASSAEGARPHGYTF. CDR3 nucleotides: TGCGCCAGCAGCGCGGAGGGGGCTAGACCGCATGGCTACACCTTC.

This chain uses TRBV7-8 with TRBJ1-1; weak D call: TRBD1 (5 bases). The length of the CDR3 is 15 residues. The germline gives CDR1 SGHVS, CDR2 FQNEAQ. V shed 1 base and J shed 4 bases, with 13 bases lying between them. This CDR3 reads CASSLDGGVSTEAFF. The CDR3 nucleotides are TGTGCCAGCAGCTTAGACGGGGGTGTTTCCACTGAAGCTTTCTTT.

In its sample, this clone was seen once. This chain joins TRBV7-6 and TRBJ2-7, with D perhaps TRBD1 (5 bases). V lost 1 base to trimming and J lost 1 base, with 23 bases between them. The CDR3 is 19 amino acids. In germline, CDR1 is SGHVS, CDR2 FNYEAQ. CDR3 bases: TGTGCCAGCAGCTTAGGACCACCCTATCCAGGGCGGAAGTCCTACGAGCAGTACTTC. This translates into CASSLGPPYPGRKSYEQYF. Using reference TRBV7-6 and TRBJ2-7 for the parts outside the CDR3, the full variable domain is GAGVSQSPRYKVTKRGQDVALRCDPISGHVSLYWYRQALGQGPEFLTYFNYEAQQDKSGLPNDRFSAERPEGSISTLTIQRTEQRDSAMYRCASSLGPPYPGRKSYEQYFGPGTRLTVT.

This rearrangement joins TRBV28 to TRBJ1-1, with a possible D match to TRBD1 (5 bases). The CDR3 has 14 residues. Deletions cut 8 bases from V and 6 bases from J, with 19 bases between. From germline, CDR1 is MDHEN and CDR2 SYDVKM. The CDR3 DNA reads as TGTGCCAGCGTCCACGGGGCGAAAGGGGCTGAAGCTTTCTTT. Translation gives CASVHGAKGAEAFF. The full variable domain, completed using reference TRBV28 and TRBJ1-1, is DVKVTQSSRYLVKRTGEKVFLECVQDMDHENMFWYRQDPGLGLRLIYFSYDVKMKEKGDIPEGYSVSREKKERFSLILESASTNQTSMYLCASVHGAKGAEAFFGQGTRLTVV.

This clone occurred once. V is TRBV2 and J is TRBJ2-5; 10 bases align to TRBD2. CDR3 size: 14 residues. With 8 bases clipped from V and 0 bases from J, the junction kept 3 bases outside the gene matches. CDR1 SNHLY and CDR2 FYNNEI come from the germline V gene. The CDR3 protein is CASELAGYQETQYF. The CDR3 coding sequence is TGTGCCAGCGAACTAGCGGGGTACCAAGAGACCCAGTACTTC.

The rearrangement joins TRBV25-1 to TRBJ2-7, with 7 positions matching TRBD2. The CDR3 covers 13 residues. Germline V gene sequence: CDR1 MGHDK, CDR2 SYGVNS. Germline trimming cut 2 bases from V and 6 bases from J; bases unmatched to any gene: 4. The CDR3 is CASSEREVSEQYF. CDR3 nucleotides: TGTGCCAGCAGTGAACGGGAGGTTTCCGAGCAGTACTTC.

The chain has TRBV10-1 and TRBJ1-3; possible D gene TRBD1, 5 bases. Germline V gives CDR1 WNHNN, CDR2 SYGVQD (reference sequence). This CDR3 is built from 15 residues. V was pared by 4 bases and J by 0 bases, with 10 bases between. The CDR3 DNA follows: TGCGCCAGCAGTGTTGGGGGGATCTCTGGAAACACCATATATTTT. As protein: CASSVGGISGNTIYF.

The gene calls are TRBV5-4 and TRBJ2-3, with TRBD1 identical over 8 bases. Trimming at V came to 3 bases and at J to 0 bases, leaving 6 bases not matched to a gene. Germline loops: CDR1 SGHNT, CDR2 YYREEE (reference sequence). The length of the CDR3 is 16 residues. Written as DNA, the CDR3 is TGTGCCAGCAGCTCCGGACAGGGTCATAGCACAGATACGCAGTATTTT. Its translation is CASSSGQGHSTDTQYF.

The V gene is TRBV28, the J gene TRBJ2-7; D is perhaps TRBD2 (6 bases). Germline assignment: CDR1 MDHEN and CDR2 SYDVKM. The CDR3 extends over 13 amino acids. Trimming pared 2 bases from V and 7 bases from J, leaving 12 bases between. DNA for the CDR3: TGTGCCAGCAGTTTAGGAGGGCCCCGGGAGCAGTACTTC. Residues: CASSLGGPREQYF.

Regarding this clone: This probably arose from a read error, given a far larger clone one base away. This likely comes from a read error, as the CDR3 has no conserved phenylalanine or tryptophan at its end. This chain connects TRBV20-1 to TRBJ2-7; 7 positions agree with TRBD2. Germline CDR1 reads DFQATT; CDR2 reads SNEGSKA (reference sequence). This CDR3 is built from 11 residues. Germline trimming cut 8 bases from V and 7 bases from J; bases unmatched to any gene: 8. The DNA of the CDR3 is TGCAGTCCGGGTGGGCGGGGGGAGCAGTACCTC. Its protein product is CSPGGRGEQYL.

The sample holds a few counts of this clone. The chain employs TRBV19 and TRBJ1-3; no reliable D call. The CDR3 consists of 15 residues. CDR1 is LNHDA, CDR2 SQIVND, per germline (reference sequence). Trimming took 6 bases from V and 0 from J, leaving 12 bases between them. The CDR3 loop is CASRSPGLSGNTIYF. CDR3 nucleotides: TGTGCCAGTAGATCCCCGGGCCTCTCTGGAAACACCATATATTTT. The whole variable domain, remainder taken from reference TRBV19 and TRBJ1-3, is DGGITQSPKYLFRKEGQNVTLSCEQNLNHDAMYWYRQDPGQGLRLIYYSQIVNDFQKGDIAEGYSVSREKKESFPLTVTSAQKNPTAFYLCASRSPGLSGNTIYFGEGSWLTVV.

In this sample, this clone turned up a few times. The chain joins TRBV11-2 to TRBJ2-3; D perhaps matches TRBD2 (6 bases). CDR1 and CDR2 (germline): SGHAT, FQNNGV. Trimming stripped 4 bases from V and 1 base from J, with 18 bases between. The CDR3 sequence is 17 residues long. As DNA, the CDR3 is TGTGCCAGCAGCTCCCCCGGGCGGGAAAGAGGCACAGATACGCAGTATTTT. It codes for CASSSPGRERGTDTQYF.

This rearrangement joins TRBV5-5 to TRBJ2-1, with unresolved D. V dropped 1 base and J dropped 6 bases, with 14 bases sitting between them. The CDR3 loop spans 15 amino acids. Germline loops: CDR1 SGHKS, CDR2 YYEKEE (reference sequence). The CDR3 DNA is TGTGCCAGCAGCTTGATGGGCCCCCCGGGCAATGAGCAGTTCTTC. This translates into CASSLMGPPGNEQFF.